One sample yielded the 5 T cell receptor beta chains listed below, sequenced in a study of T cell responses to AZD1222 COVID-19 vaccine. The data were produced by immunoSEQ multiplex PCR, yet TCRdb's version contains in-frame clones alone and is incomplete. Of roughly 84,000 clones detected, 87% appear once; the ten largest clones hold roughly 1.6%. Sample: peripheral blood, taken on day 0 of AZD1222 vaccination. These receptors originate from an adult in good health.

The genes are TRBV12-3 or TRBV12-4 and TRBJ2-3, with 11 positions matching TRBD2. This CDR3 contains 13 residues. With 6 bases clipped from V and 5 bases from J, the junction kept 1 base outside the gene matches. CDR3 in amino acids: CASSLAGGDTQYF. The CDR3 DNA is TGTGCCAGCAGCCTAGCGGGAGGAGATACGCAGTATTTT.

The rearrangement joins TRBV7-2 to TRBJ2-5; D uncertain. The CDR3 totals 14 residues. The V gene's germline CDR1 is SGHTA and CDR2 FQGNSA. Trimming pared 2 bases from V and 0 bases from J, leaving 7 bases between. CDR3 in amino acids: CASSLSGYQETQYF. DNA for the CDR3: TGTGCCAGCAGCTTATCCGGGTACCAAGAGACCCAGTACTTC.

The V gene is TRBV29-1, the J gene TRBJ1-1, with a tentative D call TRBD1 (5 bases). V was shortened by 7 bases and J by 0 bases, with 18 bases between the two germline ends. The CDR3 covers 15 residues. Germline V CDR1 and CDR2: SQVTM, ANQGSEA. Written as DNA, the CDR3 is TGCAGCGCCCTTGGGCAGGGAGGGATGAACACTGAAGCTTTCTTT. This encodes CSALGQGGMNTEAFF.

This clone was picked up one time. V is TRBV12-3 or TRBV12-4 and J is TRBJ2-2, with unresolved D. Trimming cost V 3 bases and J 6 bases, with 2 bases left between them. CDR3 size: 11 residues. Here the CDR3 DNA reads TGTGCCAGCAGTTTTTCCGGGGAGCTGTTTTTT. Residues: CASSFSGELFF.

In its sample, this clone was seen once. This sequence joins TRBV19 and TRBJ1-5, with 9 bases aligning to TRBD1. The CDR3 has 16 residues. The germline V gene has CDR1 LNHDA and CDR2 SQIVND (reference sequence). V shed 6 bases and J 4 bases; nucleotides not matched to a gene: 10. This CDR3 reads CASSPWGQGENQPQHF. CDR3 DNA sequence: TGTGCCAGTAGCCCCTGGGGACAGGGAGAGAATCAGCCCCAGCATTTT.